The entry below gives a single T cell receptor (beta chain) sequence along with its context. Sequenced by immunoSEQ multiplex PCR; TCRdb stores in-frame clones only, minus some. The sample lists about 100,000 clones; 89% were seen once. This sample was taken from a study of T cell responses to AZD1222 COVID-19 vaccine. The source of this sequence is an adult in good health. The source material was peripheral blood, sampled on day 0 of AZD1222 vaccination.

DNA of the CDR3: TGTGCCAGCAGTGAAGGGCAGGGGCCCATGAACACTGAAGCTTTCTTT. Amino acid sequence: CASSEGQGPMNTEAFF. This sequence joins TRBV2 and TRBJ1-1, with D possibly being TRBD1 (6 bases). The ends were cut back, 1 base at V and 0 bases at J, with 12 bases in the middle. The V gene's germline CDR1 is SNHLY and CDR2 FYNNEI. The CDR3 totals 16 residues.